This TCR beta chain was sequenced in a study of blood T cell repertoires in COVID-19. Study-level information: Sites in the United States, Italy and Spain provided acute and convalescent COVID-19 samples.

Sequenced by immunoSEQ multiplex PCR; TCRdb stores in-frame clones only, minus some. Seen here are 150,000 or so clones, around 79% observed once, and the top ten hold 8.1%. This CDR3 has 18 amino acids. Germline V gene data show CDR1 as LGHNA and CDR2 as YSLEER. The V and J ends lost 0 bases and 2 bases respectively, with 20 bases between them. A Seattle source enrolled patients during active infection and followed them longitudinally. This sequence joins TRBV4-3 and TRBJ2-7; D possibly corresponds to TRBD2 (6 bases). The source material was peripheral blood. The source is a woman aged 55 to 70 with COVID-19, enrolled during active disease. The CDR3 bases are TGCGCCAGCAGCCAAGATCAAGGGAGGACACTTAACACCTACGAGCAGTACTTC. This codes for CASSQDQGRTLNTYEQYF.